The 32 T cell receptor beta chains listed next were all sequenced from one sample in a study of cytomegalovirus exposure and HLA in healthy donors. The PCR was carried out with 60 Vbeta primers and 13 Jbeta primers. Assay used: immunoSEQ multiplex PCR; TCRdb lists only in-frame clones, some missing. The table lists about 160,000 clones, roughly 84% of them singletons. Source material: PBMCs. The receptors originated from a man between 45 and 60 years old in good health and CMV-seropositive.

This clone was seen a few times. In DNA, the CDR3 is TGTGCCAGCAGTGCATATACTGGGGGGGATACGCAGTATTTT. It codes for CASSAYTGGDTQYF. The chain carries TRBV6-1 and TRBJ2-3; weak D call: TRBD2 (6 bases). This CDR3 spans 14 amino acids. V lost 4 bases to trimming and J lost 6 bases, with 14 bases between them. Germline CDR1 and CDR2: MNHNS and SASEGT.

CDR3 DNA: TGCGCCAGCAGCGGGAGCGGGGGAAACACCGGGGAGCTGTTTTTT. The encoded protein is CASSGSGGNTGELFF. The genes are TRBV5-1 and TRBJ2-2; 8 nucleotides align to TRBD2. Unmatched junction bases numbered 4, after V lost 4 bases and J lost 2 bases. Germline lookup yields CDR1 SGHRS and CDR2 YFSETQ. The CDR3 runs 15 residues.

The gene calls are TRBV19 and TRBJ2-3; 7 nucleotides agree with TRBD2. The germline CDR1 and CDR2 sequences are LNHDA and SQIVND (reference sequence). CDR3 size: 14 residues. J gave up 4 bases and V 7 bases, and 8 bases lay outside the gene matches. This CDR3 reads CASTPLAQPDTQYF. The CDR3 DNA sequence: TGTGCCAGTACTCCACTAGCGCAACCAGATACGCAGTATTTT.

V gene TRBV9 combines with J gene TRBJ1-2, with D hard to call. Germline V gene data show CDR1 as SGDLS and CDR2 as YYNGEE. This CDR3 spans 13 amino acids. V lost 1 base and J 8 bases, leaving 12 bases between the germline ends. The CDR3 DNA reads TGTGCCAGCAGCGTACCCGGGGTAGACGGCTACACCTTC. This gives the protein CASSVPGVDGYTF.

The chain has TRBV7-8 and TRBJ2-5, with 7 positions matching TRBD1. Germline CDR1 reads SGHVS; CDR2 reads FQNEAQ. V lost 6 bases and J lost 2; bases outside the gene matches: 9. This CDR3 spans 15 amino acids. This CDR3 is CASSLDRAIQETQYF. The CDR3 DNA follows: TGTGCCAGCAGTCTAGACAGGGCGATACAAGAGACCCAGTACTTC.

CDR3 DNA: TGTGCCAGTAGTAGAGGACAGGGGGCTGCTCAGCCCCAGCATTTT. Encoded protein: CASSRGQGAAQPQHF. V gene TRBV19 combines with J gene TRBJ1-5; 11 positions match TRBD1. The CDR3 consists of 15 residues. Germline loops: CDR1 LNHDA, CDR2 SQIVND (reference sequence). The J segment lost 6 bases and the V segment lost 4 bases, leaving 5 bases of the junction unmatched.

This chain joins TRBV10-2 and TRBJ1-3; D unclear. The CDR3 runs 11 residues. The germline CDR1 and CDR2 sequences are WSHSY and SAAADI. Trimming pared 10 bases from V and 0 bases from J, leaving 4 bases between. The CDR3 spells CATHSGNTIYF. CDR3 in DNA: TGCGCCACCCACTCTGGAAACACCATATATTTT.

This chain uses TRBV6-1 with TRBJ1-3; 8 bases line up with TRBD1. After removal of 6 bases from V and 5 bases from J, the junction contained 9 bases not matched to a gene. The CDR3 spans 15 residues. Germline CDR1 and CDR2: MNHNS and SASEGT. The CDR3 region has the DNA TGTGCCAGCAGCCGCCTAGGGACAGGCAGAAACACCATATATTTT. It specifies CASSRLGTGRNTIYF.

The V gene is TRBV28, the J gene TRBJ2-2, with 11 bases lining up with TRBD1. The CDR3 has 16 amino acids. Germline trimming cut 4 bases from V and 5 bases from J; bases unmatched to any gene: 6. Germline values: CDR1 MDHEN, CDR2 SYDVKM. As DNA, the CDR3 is TGTGCCAGCAGTTCCGGACAGGGGGCGAGGACCGGGGAGCTGTTTTTT. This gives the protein CASSSGQGARTGELFF.

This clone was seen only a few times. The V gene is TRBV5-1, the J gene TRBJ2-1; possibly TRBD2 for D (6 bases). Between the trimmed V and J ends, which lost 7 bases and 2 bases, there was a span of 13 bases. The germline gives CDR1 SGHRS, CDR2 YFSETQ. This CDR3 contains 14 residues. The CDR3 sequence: CASGLASTYNEQFF. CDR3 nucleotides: TGCGCCAGCGGGCTAGCGTCTACCTACAATGAGCAGTTCTTC.

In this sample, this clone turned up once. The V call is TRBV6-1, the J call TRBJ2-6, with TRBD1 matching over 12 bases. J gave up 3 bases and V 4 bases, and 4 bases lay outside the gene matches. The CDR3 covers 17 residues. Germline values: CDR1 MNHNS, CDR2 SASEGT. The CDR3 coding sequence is TGTGCCAGCAGTGGTCGGGACAGGGGGCTTGGGGCCAACGTCCTGACTTTC. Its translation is CASSGRDRGLGANVLTF.

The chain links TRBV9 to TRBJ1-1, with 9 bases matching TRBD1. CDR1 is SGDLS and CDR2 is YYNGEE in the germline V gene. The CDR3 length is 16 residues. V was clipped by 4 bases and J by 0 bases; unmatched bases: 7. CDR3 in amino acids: CASSPGTGMMNTEAFF. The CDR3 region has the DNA TGTGCCAGCAGCCCAGGGACAGGGATGATGAACACTGAAGCTTTCTTT.

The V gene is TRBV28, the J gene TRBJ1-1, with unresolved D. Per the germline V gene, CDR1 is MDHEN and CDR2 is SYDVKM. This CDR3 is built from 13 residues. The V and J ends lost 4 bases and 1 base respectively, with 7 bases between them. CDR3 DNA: TGTGCCAGCAGTTACGGGAGGAACACTGAAGCTTTCTTT. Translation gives CASSYGRNTEAFF.

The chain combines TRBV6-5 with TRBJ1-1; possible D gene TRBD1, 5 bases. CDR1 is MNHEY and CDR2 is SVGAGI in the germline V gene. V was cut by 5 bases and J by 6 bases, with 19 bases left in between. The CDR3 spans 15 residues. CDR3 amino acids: CASSPSPGGIPEAFF. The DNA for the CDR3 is TGTGCCAGCAGTCCGTCCCCGGGGGGGATCCCTGAAGCTTTCTTT.

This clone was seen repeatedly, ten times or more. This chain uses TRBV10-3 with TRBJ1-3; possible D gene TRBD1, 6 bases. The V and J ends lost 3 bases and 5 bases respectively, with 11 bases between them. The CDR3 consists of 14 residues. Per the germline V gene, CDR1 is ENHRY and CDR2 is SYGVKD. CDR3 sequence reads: CAISDRGGRNTIYF. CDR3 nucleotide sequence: TGTGCCATCAGTGACAGGGGAGGGCGAAACACCATATATTTT.

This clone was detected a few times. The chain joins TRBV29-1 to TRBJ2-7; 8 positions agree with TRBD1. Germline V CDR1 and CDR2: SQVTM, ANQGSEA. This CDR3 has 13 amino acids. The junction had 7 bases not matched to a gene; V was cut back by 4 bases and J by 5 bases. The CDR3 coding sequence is TGCAGCGTTGGAGCAGGGGGCTGGAACGAGCAGTACTTC. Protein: CSVGAGGWNEQYF.

CDR3 sequence (DNA): TGTGCCAGTAGTAGACTCGGGACAGCTTATAGCACAGATACGCAGTATTTT. This sequence encodes CASSRLGTAYSTDTQYF. The chain is built from TRBV19 and TRBJ2-3; 7 nucleotides line up with TRBD1. V was clipped by 4 bases and J by 0 bases; unmatched bases: 10. CDR3 size: 17 residues. The germline CDR1 and CDR2 sequences are LNHDA and SQIVND (reference sequence).

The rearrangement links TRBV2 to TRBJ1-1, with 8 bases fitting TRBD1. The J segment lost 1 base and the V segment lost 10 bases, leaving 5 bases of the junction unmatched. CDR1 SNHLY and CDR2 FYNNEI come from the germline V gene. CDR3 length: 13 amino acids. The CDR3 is CATRTGRNTEAFF. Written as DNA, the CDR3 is TGTGCCACCAGGACAGGGAGGAACACTGAAGCTTTCTTT.

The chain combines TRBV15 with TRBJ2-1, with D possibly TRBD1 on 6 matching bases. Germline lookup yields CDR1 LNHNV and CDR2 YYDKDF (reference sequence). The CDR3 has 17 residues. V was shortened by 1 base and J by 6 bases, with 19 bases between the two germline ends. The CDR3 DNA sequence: TGTGCCACCAGCAGAGTATCTGGGGGCCCGGAGATCAATGAGCAGTTCTTC. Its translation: CATSRVSGGPEINEQFF.

The CDR3 DNA reads TGTGCCAGCAGCGGGACCGGGACAGGGAATCAGCCCCAGCATTTT. Encoded protein: CASSGTGTGNQPQHF. This chain links TRBV25-1 with TRBJ1-5, with 9 bases that match TRBD1. CDR1 and CDR2 (germline): MGHDK, SYGVNS. J gave up 4 bases and V 6 bases, and 7 bases lay outside the gene matches. CDR3 length: 15 residues. The variable domain in full, completed from reference TRBV25-1 and TRBJ1-5, reads EADIYQTPRYLVIGTGKKITLECSQTMGHDKMYWYQQDPGMELHLIHYSYGVNSTEKGDLSSESTVSRIRTEHFPLTLESARPSHTSQYLCASSGTGTGNQPQHFGDGTRLSIL.

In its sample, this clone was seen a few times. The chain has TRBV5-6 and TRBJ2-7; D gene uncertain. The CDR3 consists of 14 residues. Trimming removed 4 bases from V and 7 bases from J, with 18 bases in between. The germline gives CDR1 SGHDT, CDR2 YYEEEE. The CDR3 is CASSRDFAIMEQYV. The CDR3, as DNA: TGTGCCAGCAGCCGCGACTTCGCTATCATGGAGCAGTACGTC.

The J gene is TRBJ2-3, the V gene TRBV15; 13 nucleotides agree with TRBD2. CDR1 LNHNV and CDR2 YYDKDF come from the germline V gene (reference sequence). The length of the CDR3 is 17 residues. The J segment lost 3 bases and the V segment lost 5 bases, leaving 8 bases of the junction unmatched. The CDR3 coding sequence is TGTGCCACCAGCCGAACCACTAGCGGGAGGGGAACAGATACGCAGTATTTT. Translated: CATSRTTSGRGTDTQYF.

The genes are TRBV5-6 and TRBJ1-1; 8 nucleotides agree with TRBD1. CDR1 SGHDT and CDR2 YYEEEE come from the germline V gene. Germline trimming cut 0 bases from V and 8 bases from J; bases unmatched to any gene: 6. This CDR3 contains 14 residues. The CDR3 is CASSLGLDRGEAFF. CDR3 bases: TGTGCCAGCAGCTTGGGTCTTGACAGGGGCGAAGCTTTCTTT. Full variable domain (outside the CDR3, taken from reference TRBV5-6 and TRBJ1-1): DAGVTQSPTHLIKTRGQQVTLRCSPKSGHDTVSWYQQALGQGPQFIFQYYEEEERQRGNFPDRFSGHQFPNYSSELNVNALLLGDSALYLCASSLGLDRGEAFFGQGTRLTVV.

This CDR3 reads CASRRGGVSTDTQYF. CDR3 nucleotide sequence: TGTGCCAGCCGTAGAGGAGGGGTTAGCACAGATACGCAGTATTTT. The chain is built from TRBV6-1 and TRBJ2-3; possible D gene TRBD2, 6 bases. The CDR3 extends over 15 amino acids. CDR1 is MNHNS and CDR2 is SASEGT in the germline V gene. Trimming stripped 8 bases from V and 0 bases from J, with 15 bases between.

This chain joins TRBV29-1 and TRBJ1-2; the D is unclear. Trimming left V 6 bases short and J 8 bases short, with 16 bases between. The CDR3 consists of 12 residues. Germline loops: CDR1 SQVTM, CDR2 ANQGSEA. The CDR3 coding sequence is TGCAGCGTCGACGGGTCGACGAGCGGCTACACCTTC. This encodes CSVDGSTSGYTF.

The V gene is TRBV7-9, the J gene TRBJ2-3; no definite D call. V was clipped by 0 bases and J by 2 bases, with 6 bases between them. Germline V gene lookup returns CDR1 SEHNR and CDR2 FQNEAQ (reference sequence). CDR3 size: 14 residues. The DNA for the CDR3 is TGTGCCAGCAGCTTAGCGGTAGCCACAGATACGCAGTATTTT. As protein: CASSLAVATDTQYF.

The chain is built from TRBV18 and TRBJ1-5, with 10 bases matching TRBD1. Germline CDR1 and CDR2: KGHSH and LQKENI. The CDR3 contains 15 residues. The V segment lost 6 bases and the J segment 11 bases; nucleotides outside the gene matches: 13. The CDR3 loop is CASSRDRGRQVAQHF. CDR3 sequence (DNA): TGTGCCAGCTCTCGGGACAGGGGACGACAGGTCGCCCAGCATTTT.

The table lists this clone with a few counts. The CDR3 DNA reads TGTGCCAGCAGTAGAGGACAGCTTAGCAATCAGCCCCAGCATTTT. It is translated as CASSRGQLSNQPQHF. The chain links TRBV28 to TRBJ1-5; a possible D gene is TRBD1 (6 bases). The V gene's germline CDR1 is MDHEN and CDR2 SYDVKM. CDR3 size: 15 residues. V lost 5 bases, J lost 0 bases, and 11 bases lay in between.

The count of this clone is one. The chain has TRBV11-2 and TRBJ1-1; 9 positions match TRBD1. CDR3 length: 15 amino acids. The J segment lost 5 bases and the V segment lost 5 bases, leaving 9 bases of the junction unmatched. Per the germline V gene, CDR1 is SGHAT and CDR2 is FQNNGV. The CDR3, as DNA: TGTGCCAGCAGCCTCAGAGGGACAGGGCGAACTGAAGCTTTCTTT. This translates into CASSLRGTGRTEAFF.

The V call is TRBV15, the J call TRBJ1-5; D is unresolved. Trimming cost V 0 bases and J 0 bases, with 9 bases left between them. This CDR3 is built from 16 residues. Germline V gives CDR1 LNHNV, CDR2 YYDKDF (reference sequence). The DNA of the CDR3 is TGTGCCACCAGCAGAGACCCGGGAAATAGCAATCAGCCCCAGCATTTT. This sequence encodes CATSRDPGNSNQPQHF.

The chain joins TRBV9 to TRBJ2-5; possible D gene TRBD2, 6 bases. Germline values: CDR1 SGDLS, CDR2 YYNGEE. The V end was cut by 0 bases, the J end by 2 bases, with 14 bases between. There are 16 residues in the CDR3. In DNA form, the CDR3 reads TGTGCCAGCAGCGTAGGCTTAGCGGCCCGACAAGAGACCCAGTACTTC. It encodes CASSVGLAARQETQYF.

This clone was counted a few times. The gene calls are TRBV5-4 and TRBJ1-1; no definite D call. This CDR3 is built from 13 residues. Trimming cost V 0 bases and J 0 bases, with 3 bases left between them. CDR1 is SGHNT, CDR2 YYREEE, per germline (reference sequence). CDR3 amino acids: CASSLDMNTEAFF. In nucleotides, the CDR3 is TGTGCCAGCAGCTTGGACATGAACACTGAAGCTTTCTTT.